This T cell receptor (beta chain) originates from a study of siplizumab effects on memory and regulatory T cells. General observations from the study: Tregs that proliferated in siplizumab cultures did not have their suppressive function confirmed. Poor capture below about 10^-5 frequency left most alloreactive clones unmapped to unstimulated subsets. Naive or memory phenotype assignment was not possible for roughly 80-95% of proliferating CD4+ or CD8+ clones. Memory cells seemed less diverse than naive T cells, which also seemed major contributors to the alloresponse.

As to this clone: Its antigen is unidentified.

TCRdb keeps only in-frame clones here, not all; method: immunoSEQ multiplex PCR. Of some 100,000 clones in the sample, around 94% were seen once. Per germline, CDR1 SGHVS and CDR2 FQNEAQ. V was pared by 7 bases and J by 0 bases, with 14 bases of the junction left unmatched. The CDR3 sequence is 17 residues long. The chain has TRBV7-8 and TRBJ2-7, with 8 bases matching TRBD1. The sample consisted of Tregs sorted from blood. This TCR was recovered from a human donor in good health. Here the CDR3 reads CASTRTGSTRFSYEQYF. CDR3 nucleotides: TGTGCCAGCACACGGACAGGGAGTACCCGATTCTCCTACGAGCAGTACTTC.